These 17 T cell receptor beta chains were all obtained from the same sample, sequenced in a study of CD8+CD57+ T cells in acquired aplastic anemia. Genomic DNA served as template for TCR beta VDJ and CDR3 profiling. TCRdb reanalysed the reads using MiXCR and keeps one entry per CDR3 protein. The sample holds around 68,000 distinct CDR3 sequences, 45% to 55% seen once. The sequencing input was sorted CD4+, CD8+, or CD8+CD57+ T cells (not recorded which) from PBMCs. All receptors derive from a human donor in good health, serving as a control.

The gene calls are TRBV13 and TRBJ2-1; 10 bases align to TRBD2. This CDR3 has 15 amino acids. J gave up 10 bases and V 5 bases, and 11 bases lay outside the gene matches. Germline V gene sequence: CDR1 PRHDT, CDR2 FYEKMQ (reference sequence). The CDR3 nucleotides read TGTGCCAGCAGCGACGGACTAGCGGTGGGGTCGGAGCAGTTCTTC. As protein: CASSDGLAVGSEQFF.

This clonotype was observed at least ten times. V usage is TRBV5-5 and J usage is TRBJ1-2; the D is unclear. The V and J ends lost 1 base and 1 base respectively, with 8 bases between them. Germline lookup yields CDR1 SGHKS and CDR2 YYEKEE (reference sequence). CDR3 length equals 14 residues. CDR3 loop: CASSLSGINYGYTF. The CDR3 coding sequence is TGTGCCAGCAGCTTGAGCGGAATTAACTATGGCTACACCTTC.

This sequence joins TRBV24-1 and TRBJ1-2; 7 bases line up with TRBD1. Per germline, CDR1 KGHDR and CDR2 SFDVKD. V dropped 11 bases and J dropped 8; count of bases not matched to a gene: 10. The CDR3 spans 12 residues. This CDR3 reads CASSETGDGYTF. CDR3 in DNA: TGTGCCAGCTCTGAAACAGGGGACGGCTACACCTTC.

The chain carries TRBV30 and TRBJ2-2; D unresolved. CDR1 and CDR2 from the germline V gene are GTSNPN and SVGIG (reference sequence). V was cut by 0 bases and J by 8 bases, with 7 bases left in between. The CDR3 is made up of 12 amino acids. CDR3 nucleotide sequence: TGTGCCTGGAGTGTACTCAGGGGGGAGCTGTTTTTT. This translates into CAWSVLRGELFF. The full variable domain, rest sourced from reference TRBV30 and TRBJ2-2, is SQTIHQWPATLVQPVGSPLSLECTVEGTSNPNLYWYRQAAGRGLQLLFYSVGIGQISSEVPQNLSASRPQDRQFILSSKKLLLSDSGFYLCAWSVLRGELFFGEGSRLTVL.

In this sample, this clonotype turned up a few times. The chain carries TRBV15 and TRBJ2-1, with 8 bases aligning to TRBD2. The length of the CDR3 is 16 residues. Germline values: CDR1 LNHNV, CDR2 YYDKDF (reference sequence). V dropped 4 bases and J dropped 8; count of bases not matched to a gene: 13. The DNA of the CDR3 is TGTGCCACCAGCATTGCGGGGGGAGTGGGCGGGCATGAGCAGTTCTTC. Residues: CATSIAGGVGGHEQFF.

This clonotype has more than one count but fewer than ten. V and J are TRBV12-3 or TRBV12-4 and TRBJ1-2; 12 nucleotides match TRBD1. The trim removed 4 bases at V and 7 bases at J, leaving 4 bases unmatched. This CDR3 spans 14 amino acids. The CDR3 loop is CASSSGQGAGGYTF. Here the CDR3 DNA reads TGTGCCAGCAGTTCGGGACAGGGGGCCGGTGGCTACACCTTC.

This clonotype has a count of ten or more. The gene calls are TRBV4-1 and TRBJ2-7; a weak D match, TRBD1 (6 bases). The V end lost 4 bases, the J end lost 4 bases, and 14 bases lay between the germline ends. Germline V gives CDR1 MGHRA, CDR2 YSYEKL. The CDR3 loop spans 14 amino acids. The CDR3 bases are TGCGCCAGCAGCCTCGTTCGAACAGGGTACGAGCAGTACTTC. Translating it yields CASSLVRTGYEQYF.

This clonotype is medium-sized. V usage is TRBV29-1 and J usage is TRBJ2-1, with a possible D match to TRBD2 (7 bases). Trimming shortened V by 7 bases and J by 6 bases, and 19 bases separated the two germline ends. The germline V gene has CDR1 SQVTM and CDR2 ANQGSEA. The CDR3 totals 14 residues. The CDR3 nucleotides are TGCAGCGCCCGGGGGGACACGGACGCCAATGAGCAGTTCTTC. Translating gives CSARGDTDANEQFF.

This clonotype was observed a single time. J is TRBJ1-4 and V is TRBV25-1; tentative D call: TRBD1 (6 bases). The germline V gene has CDR1 MGHDK and CDR2 SYGVNS. There are 16 residues in the CDR3. V lost 3 bases, J lost 8 bases, and 19 bases lay in between. The CDR3 reads CASSDHGEGGSEKLFF. In nucleotides, the CDR3 is TGTGCCAGCAGTGATCACGGGGAAGGGGGGAGCGAAAAACTGTTTTTT.

This chain links TRBV29-1 with TRBJ2-7; D gene unclear. The CDR3 is 13 amino acids. Between the trimmed V and J ends, which lost 7 bases and 4 bases, there was a span of 17 bases. The germline V gene encodes CDR1 SQVTM and CDR2 ANQGSEA. The CDR3 here is CSARHLSDYEQYF. In DNA, the CDR3 is TGCAGCGCGAGACACCTCTCGGATTACGAGCAGTACTTC.

This clonotype has just one count. V gene TRBV11-1 combines with J gene TRBJ1-4, with D perhaps matching TRBD1 (5 bases). Trimming removed 5 bases from V and 4 bases from J, with 20 bases in between. Germline V CDR1 and CDR2: SGHAT, FQDESV (reference sequence). This CDR3 comprises 17 residues. The CDR3: CASSASVGVTVNEKLFF. CDR3 nucleotides: TGTGCCAGCAGCGCATCTGTGGGGGTGACAGTTAATGAAAAACTGTTTTTT.

The chain carries TRBV15 and TRBJ2-7; D gene uncertain. CDR1 and CDR2 (germline): LNHNV, YYDKDF (reference sequence). The germline V and J ends were trimmed by 0 bases and 3 bases, with 6 bases remaining between them. The CDR3 totals 13 residues. The CDR3 spells CATSRDLNYEQYF. The DNA of the CDR3 is TGTGCCACCAGCAGAGATCTGAACTACGAGCAGTACTTC.

The J gene is TRBJ2-3, the V gene TRBV27; 9 bases are shared with TRBD2. The CDR3 totals 15 residues. The V gene's germline CDR1 is MNHEY and CDR2 SMNVEV (reference sequence). V shed 0 bases and J 5 bases; nucleotides not matched to a gene: 3. DNA of the CDR3: TGTGCCAGCAGTTTATCCGTACTAGCGGGAGATACGCAGTATTTT. It translates to CASSLSVLAGDTQYF.

This clonotype was counted at least ten times. V is TRBV3-1 and J is TRBJ2-7; 9 nucleotides match TRBD1. The CDR3 consists of 14 residues. With 6 bases clipped from V and 2 bases from J, the junction kept 5 bases outside the gene matches. CDR1 and CDR2 (germline): LGHDT, YNNKEL (reference sequence). The CDR3 is CASRPGQGTYEQYF. DNA for the CDR3: TGTGCCAGCAGACCGGGACAGGGCACCTACGAGCAGTACTTC.

The rearrangement uses TRBV15 and TRBJ1-1, with no clear D. The CDR3 is 17 amino acids. CDR1 LNHNV and CDR2 YYDKDF come from the germline V gene (reference sequence). Trimming pared 1 base from V and 1 base from J, leaving 16 bases between. CDR3 nucleotide sequence: TGTGCCACCAGCAGAGGGGAAACAGACATCCCGAACACTGAAGCTTTCTTT. Translated: CATSRGETDIPNTEAFF. The full variable domain, with the rest looked up from reference TRBV15 and TRBJ1-1, is DAMVIQNPRYQVTQFGKPVTLSCSQTLNHNVMYWYQQKSSQAPKLLFHYYDKDFNNEADTPDNFQSRRPNTSFCFLDIRSPGLGDTAMYLCATSRGETDIPNTEAFFGQGTRLTVV.

The sample holds a few counts of this clonotype. The chain combines TRBV6-9 with TRBJ1-2; D unclear. CDR1 MNHGY and CDR2 SVAAGI come from the germline V gene. Trimming removed 8 bases from V and 2 bases from J, with 15 bases in between. This CDR3 spans 14 amino acids. CDR3 protein: CASGGTNANYGYTF. Written as DNA, the CDR3 is TGTGCCAGCGGCGGTACAAACGCAAACTATGGCTACACCTTC.

This clonotype has ten or more counts. This sequence joins TRBV6-5 and TRBJ1-2; D not resolved. This CDR3 has 12 amino acids. Trimming pared 2 bases from V and 9 bases from J, leaving 10 bases between. Germline V gives CDR1 MNHEY, CDR2 SVGAGI. CDR3 amino acids: CASSYPDGSYTF. The DNA for the CDR3 is TGTGCCAGCAGTTACCCGGACGGAAGCTACACCTTC.